Reported below is one T cell receptor (beta chain). The target of this receptor is not known. Base qualities are missing; no much larger clone stands one base away. These data belong to a study of CD8 T cells in Susac syndrome (dated 2019 in TCRdb). For context, the study as a whole: The study used repertoire sequencing to test whether antigen drove CD8+ T cell activation and differentiation in Susac syndrome.

Broad study findings and their caveats: The number of individuals in the TCR sequencing and HLA analysis was recognized as being relatively small.

The CDR3 measures 14 amino acids from cysteine to phenylalanine. The sequence is cut down to CDR3 DNA, 42 bases in frame from base 1. The germline V gene yields KGHSH for CDR1 and LQKENI for CDR2. V is shortened by 6 bases, J by 5 bases, and the region joining them spans 16 bases. High-throughput TCR beta sequencing profiled peripheral blood CD8+ and CD4+ T cells from healthy donors, Susac syndrome patients and multiple sclerosis patients. Multiple sclerosis controls were treatment-naive patients with stable or active relapsing-remitting disease fulfilling revised McDonald criteria. CD8+ TEMRA cells were enriched by FACS, while bulk CD8+ and CD4+ T cells were purified by magnetic negative isolation. Blood was collected in EDTA tubes and processed within 24 hours, with PBMCs isolated through density gradient centrifugation. PBMCs intended for TCR sequencing were cryopreserved in liquid nitrogen and thawed later in a water bath at 37 degrees C. A purity of at least 90% was achieved for sorted or isolated CD4+, CD8+ and CD8+ TEMRA cells.

RNA was extracted using the RNeasy kit, and about 0.45 to 1 microgram was reverse transcribed with random hexamers. TCR beta CDR3 regions were amplified with the immunoSEQ multiplex PCR assay covering 54 Vbeta and 13 Jbeta segments. Bias from PCR amplification was corrected by using a synthetic template baseline for primer optimization and for computational correction. Per the source publication's procedure: Reads were assigned to V, D and J genes according to IMGT and analyzed in immunoSEQ Analyzer, with only productive sequences retained. Clonality was computed as one minus Shannon entropy normalized by log2 of the number of productive unique sequences. For each patient and control, public and private clones were evaluated within the 100 most prevalent clones. Susac-specific clones were defined as absent from healthy and MS cohorts, over a thousand published viral clones and other ImmuneACCESS disease sequences. Clones were called with MiXCR by TCRdb after fastp trimmed the public reads at Q25, and only in-frame beta chains were retained. Merged by CDR3 protein, the rows form single entries marked with the most common genes and DNA. The V and J calls, along with clone size, are taken from TCRdb and not from the paper's own processing. For this sample the table gives 230,000 or so distinct CDR3 sequences, of which about 95% were detected only once. The top ten clones comprise 0.095% of the sample.

The chain links TRBV18 with TRBJ1-1; the D gene is possibly TRBD1, with 6 bases matching. The sequencing sample was made of CD4+ T cells from PBMCs. The TCR sequence derives from a human donor with multiple sclerosis. The CDR3 corresponds to CASSNRDSGTEAFF. At the DNA level, the sequence is TGTGCCAGCTCCAACAGGGATTCGGGGACTGAAGCTTTCTTT.